Listed below are T cell receptor beta chains from one sample, sequenced in a study of blood T cells in healthy people across ages. TCRdb itself ran the 5' RACE reads through MiXCR, one entry per CDR3 protein. Of roughly 730,000 distinct CDR3 sequences listed, just over 55% are singletons. Sequenced: blood. The source of these receptors is a middle-aged man in good health. The conserved cysteine and the conserved F or W are not part of the CDR3 here.

J gene | V gene | CDR3 protein
TRBJ2-2 | TRBV7-3 | ASSTLPGLNTGELF
TRBJ1-1 | TRBV9 | ASSVAAGKAEAF
TRBJ2-5 | TRBV28 | ASTLTPGQAIQETQY
TRBJ2-1 | TRBV20-1 | SAARDRNNEQF
TRBJ1-2 | TRBV3-1 | ASSQKGGYYGYT
TRBJ2-3 | TRBV7-8 | ASSTRKGQGYTDTQY
TRBJ2-1 | TRBV3-1 | ASSPQWINEQF
TRBJ2-7 | TRBV4-1 | ASSQDAGTPYEQY
TRBJ2-3 | TRBV2 | ASTLDRVVADTQY
TRBJ2-3 | TRBV6-1 | ASRDSRGTDTQY
TRBJ2-3 | TRBV18 | ASSSSDGNTDTQY
TRBJ2-7 | TRBV28 | ASSSPGLDSYEQY
TRBJ2-3 | TRBV20-1 | SAERGGSTDTQY
. | TRBV5-1 | ASSREPGLAGAGKPHEQY
TRBJ1-6 | TRBV6-2/TRBV6-3 | ASSLPLGQGKSPLH
TRBJ2-5 | TRBV20-1 | SAPPWQETQY
TRBJ2-4 | TRBV28 | ASGDSNAKNIQY
TRBJ2-5 | TRBV29-1 | SVRGDEQY
TRBJ2-3 | TRBV5-4 | ASSPSMGVSDTQY
TRBJ2-3 | TRBV10-3 | ATRGTSGLSSTDTQY
TRBJ2-1 | TRBV9 | ASSGTGSKPDNEQF
TRBJ2-7 | TRBV28 | ASSPATGAGHEQY
TRBJ2-1 | TRBV6-6 | ASSYSRSQGSNEQF
TRBJ1-1 | TRBV20-1 | SAPGWGDTEAF
TRBJ2-7 | TRBV11-2 | ASSLGDPRNEQY
TRBJ2-3 | TRBV7-2 | ASSLVAAADTQY
TRBJ1-2 | TRBV28 | ASSFQGAPTNYGYT
TRBJ2-1 | TRBV29-1 | SVEGTSGRAQLYNEQF
TRBJ2-3 | TRBV9 | ASSLSDYTDTQY
TRBJ2-7 | TRBV4-1 | ASSQTPSYEQY
TRBJ2-1 | TRBV7-8 | ASSGKVFSSYNEQF
TRBJ2-7 | TRBV20-1 | SAYNAQSSYEQY
TRBJ2-5 | TRBV5-4 | ASSLTGGGPQETQY
TRBJ1-6 | TRBV13 | ASSLRRSPLH
TRBJ2-4 | TRBV12-3/TRBV12-4 | ASSLDDISGGKQY
TRBJ2-1 | TRBV28 | AEGGLNEQF
TRBJ1-5 | TRBV27 | ASSVALGPQH
TRBJ2-1 | TRBV7-3 | ASSAGLAGGEQF
TRBJ2-1 | TRBV20-1 | SAPRDRDHEQF
TRBJ2-7 | TRBV9 | ASSGGTPSYEQY
TRBJ1-4 | TRBV28 | ASPMGPGSTNEKLF
TRBJ2-1 | TRBV7-2 | ASRQIGAGIEQF
TRBJ1-5 | TRBV6-1 | TSSADQGPQPQH
. | TRBV7-3 | ASSLGQGYQTQY
. | TRBV5-5 | ASSQEWTGGYEQY
TRBJ1-1 | TRBV6-1 | ASSTRGQGMVNTEAF
TRBJ1-4 | TRBV6-5 | ASSSRREEKLF
TRBJ2-2 | TRBV2 | ASMRGLANTGELF
TRBJ2-5 | TRBV24-1 | ATSEVDNEETQY
TRBJ2-3 | TRBV5-1 | ASSLEALPTDTQY
TRBJ2-6 | TRBV5-1 | ASSIDVRTGPSGANVLT
TRBJ2-7 | TRBV7-2 | ASSFGLGHPYEQY
TRBJ2-7 | TRBV28 | ASTPRRTGKHHEQY
TRBJ1-5 | TRBV27 | ASSWTGGDQPQH